The rows below give T cell receptor beta chains drawn from one sample of a study of cytomegalovirus exposure and HLA in healthy donors. Here immunoSEQ multiplex PCR was the method, and the copy in TCRdb shows in-frame clones only, minus some. The sample gives approximately 65,000 clones, about 94% of which show up once; approximately 0.93% is in the top ten. Specimen: PBMCs. The receptors stem from a woman aged 18-29 years in good health and CMV-seronegative. Both conserved end residues are part of each CDR3. A D gene is named only where the DNA matches it firmly. Clone size is shown for a subset of rows, as once, few, many or a class of expanded clone.

D gene,J gene,clone size,V gene,CDR3 length,CDR3 protein,CDR3 DNA
-,TRBJ2-1,-,TRBV28,12,CASSPNGMEQFF,TGTGCCAGCAGTCCCAATGGCATGGAGCAGTTCTTC
TRBD1,TRBJ1-1,-,TRBV28,14,CASSPDRENTEAFF,TGTGCCAGCAGTCCCGACAGGGAGAACACTGAAGCTTTCTTT
TRBD2,TRBJ2-7,-,TRBV28,16,CASNRATGLGINEQYF,TGTGCCAGCAACCGGGCCACGGGACTAGGAATAAACGAGCAGTACTTC
TRBD2,TRBJ2-3,-,TRBV29-1,12,CSATSGPDTQYF,TGCAGCGCCACTAGCGGCCCAGATACGCAGTATTTT
-,TRBJ2-1,many,TRBV9,12,CASSGGYNEQFF,TGTGCCAGCAGCGGAGGTTACAATGAGCAGTTCTTC
-,TRBJ2-1,-,TRBV18,13,CASSRGGNNEQFF,TGTGCCAGCTCACGGGGCGGGAACAATGAGCAGTTCTTC
-,TRBJ1-4,-,TRBV5-8,17,CASSLGGRQPPNEKLFF,TGTGCCAGCAGCTTGGGGGGGCGTCAGCCCCCTAATGAAAAACTGTTTTTT
TRBD1,TRBJ1-6,-,TRBV25-1,16,CASSEGRGGRNSPLHF,TGTGCCAGCAGTGAGGGCAGAGGGGGCCGGAATTCACCCCTCCACTTT
TRBD1,TRBJ1-1,-,TRBV15,15,CATSERTGGIGEAFF,TGTGCCACCAGCGAACGGACAGGGGGCATAGGTGAAGCTTTCTTT
-,TRBJ2-2,-,TRBV5-6,13,CASTAQYTGELFF,TGTGCCAGCACCGCCCAGTACACCGGGGAGCTGTTTTTT
-,TRBJ2-7,-,TRBV18,15,CASSPGGELSYEQYF,TGTGCCAGCTCACCGGGGGGTGAACTCTCCTACGAGCAGTACTTC
TRBD1,TRBJ2-6,few,TRBV6-4,17,CASSDSTGGSGANVLTF,TGTGCCAGCAGTGACTCGACAGGGGGCTCTGGGGCCAACGTCCTGACTTTC
-,TRBJ2-6,-,TRBV18,17,CASSPYRDFGGANVLTF,TGTGCCAGCTCACCTTACCGGGACTTCGGGGGGGCCAACGTCCTGACTTTC
-,TRBJ1-3,-,TRBV6-5,16,CASSYSSNHLRNTIYF,TGTGCCAGCAGTTACTCGAGCAACCACTTGAGAAACACCATATATTTT
-,TRBJ1-2,-,TRBV18,14,CASSPTGKDYGYTF,TGTGCCAGCTCACCAACAGGGAAGGACTATGGCTACACCTTC
-,TRBJ2-7,once,TRBV28,14,CASSPGSLSYEQYF,TGTGCCAGCAGTCCCGGGAGCCTATCCTACGAGCAGTACTTC
TRBD1,TRBJ1-5,-,TRBV6-1,13,CASSVSQGQPQHF,TGTGCCAGCAGTGTATCACAGGGGCAGCCCCAGCATTTT
-,TRBJ2-3,-,TRBV7-2,15,CASSLDYLPTDTQYF,TGTGCCAGCAGCTTGGACTACCTTCCCACAGATACGCAGTATTTT
TRBD1,TRBJ1-2,-,TRBV7-9,13,CASSPDREAGYTF,TGTGCCAGCAGCCCGGACAGGGAGGCTGGCTACACCTTC